This TCR beta chain was sequenced in a study of graft-versus-host responses after intestinal transplantation. Study-level findings and limits: Early post-transplant falls in HvG clones accompanied the peak levels of circulating GvH clones. Graft-donor T cell macrochimerism coincided with high graft-versus-host to host-versus-graft clonal ratios in allografts.

Assay: immunoSEQ multiplex PCR; the TCRdb copy retains only in-frame clones and omits some. The data contain fewer than 150,000 clones, just over 90% of them singletons. The germline gives CDR1 SGHVS, CDR2 FQNEAQ. V was clipped by 0 bases and J by 7 bases, with 12 bases between them. The CDR3 sequence is 15 residues long. With regard to this clone: Antigen specificity is unknown.

V gene TRBV7-8 combines with J gene TRBJ1-4; perhaps TRBD1 as D (5 bases). The receptor was isolated from a human donor who received an intestinal transplant. Material: unstimulated CD4+ T cells sorted from spleen or lymph node cells, obtained before intestinal transplant. This CDR3 is CASSLARGGLEKLFF. CDR3 coding DNA: TGTGCCAGCAGCTTAGCGAGGGGAGGACTTGAAAAACTGTTTTTT.